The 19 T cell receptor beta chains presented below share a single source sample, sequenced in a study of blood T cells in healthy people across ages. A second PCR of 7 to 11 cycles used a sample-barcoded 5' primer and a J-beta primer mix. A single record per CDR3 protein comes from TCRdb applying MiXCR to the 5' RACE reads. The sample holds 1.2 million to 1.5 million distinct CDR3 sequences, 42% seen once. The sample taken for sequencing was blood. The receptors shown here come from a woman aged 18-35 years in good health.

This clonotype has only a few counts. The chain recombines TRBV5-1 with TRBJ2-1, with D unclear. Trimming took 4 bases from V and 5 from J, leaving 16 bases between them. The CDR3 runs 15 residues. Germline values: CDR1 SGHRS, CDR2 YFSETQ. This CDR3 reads CASSLGIYGNNEQFF. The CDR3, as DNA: TGCGCCAGCAGCCTGGGGATCTATGGAAACAATGAGCAGTTCTTC. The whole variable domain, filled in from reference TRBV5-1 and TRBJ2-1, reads KAGVTQTPRYLIKTRGQQVTLSCSPISGHRSVSWYQQTPGQGLQFLFEYFSETQRNKGNFPGRFSGRQFSNSRSEMNVSTLELGDSALYLCASSLGIYGNNEQFFGPGTRLTVL.

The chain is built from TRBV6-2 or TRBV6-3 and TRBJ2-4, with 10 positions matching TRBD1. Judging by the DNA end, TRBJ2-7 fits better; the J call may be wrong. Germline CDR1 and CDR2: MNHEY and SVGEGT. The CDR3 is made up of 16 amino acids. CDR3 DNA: TGTGCCAGCAGTTGGCCCGCCGGACAGGGGGGATACGAGCAGTACTTC. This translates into CASSWPAGQGGYEQYF.

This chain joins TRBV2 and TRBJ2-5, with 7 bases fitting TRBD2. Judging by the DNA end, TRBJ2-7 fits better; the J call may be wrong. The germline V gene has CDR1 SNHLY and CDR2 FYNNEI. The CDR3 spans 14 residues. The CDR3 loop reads CASRRTAGAYEQYF. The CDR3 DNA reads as TGTGCCAGCAGGCGAACGGCGGGGGCCTACGAGCAGTACTTC.

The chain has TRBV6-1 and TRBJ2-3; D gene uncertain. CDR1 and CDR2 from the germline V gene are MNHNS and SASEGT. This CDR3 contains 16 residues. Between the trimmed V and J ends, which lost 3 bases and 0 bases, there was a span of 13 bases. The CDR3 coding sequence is TGTGCCAGCAGTGATCCCCAGGAGACTAGCACAGATACGCAGTATTTT. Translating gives CASSDPQETSTDTQYF.

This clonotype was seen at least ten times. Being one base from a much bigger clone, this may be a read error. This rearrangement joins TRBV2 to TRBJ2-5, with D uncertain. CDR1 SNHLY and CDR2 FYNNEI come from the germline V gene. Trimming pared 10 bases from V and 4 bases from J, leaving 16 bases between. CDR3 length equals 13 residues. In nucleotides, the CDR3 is TGTGCCATCAAAGCTCGGCCATCAGAGACCCAGTACTTC. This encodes CAIKARPSETQYF. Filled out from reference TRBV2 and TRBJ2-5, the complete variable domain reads EPEVTQTPSHQVTQMGQEVILRCVPISNHLYFYWYRQILGQKVEFLVSFYNNEISEKSEIFDDQFSVERPDGSNFTLKIRSTKLEDSAMYFCAIKARPSETQYFGPGTRLLVL.

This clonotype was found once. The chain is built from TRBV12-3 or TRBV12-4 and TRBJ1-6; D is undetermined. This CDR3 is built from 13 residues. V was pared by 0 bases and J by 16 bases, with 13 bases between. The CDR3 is CASSLADLGMLHF. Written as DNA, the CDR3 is TGTGCCAGCAGTTTAGCGGACCTTGGGATGCTCCACTTT.

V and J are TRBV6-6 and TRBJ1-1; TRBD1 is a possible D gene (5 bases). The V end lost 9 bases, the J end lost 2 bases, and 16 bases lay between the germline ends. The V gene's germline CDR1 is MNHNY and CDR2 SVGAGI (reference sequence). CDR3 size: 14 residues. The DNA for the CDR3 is TGTGCCAGTGATAAGCTGGGGGGAAACACTGAAGCTTTCTTT. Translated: CASDKLGGNTEAFF.

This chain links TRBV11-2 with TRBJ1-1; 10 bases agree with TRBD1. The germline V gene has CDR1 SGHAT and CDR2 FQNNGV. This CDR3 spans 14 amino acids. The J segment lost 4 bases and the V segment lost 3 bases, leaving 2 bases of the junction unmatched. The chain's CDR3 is CASSFDRGPTEAFF. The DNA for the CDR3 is TGTGCCAGCAGCTTTGACAGGGGGCCCACTGAAGCTTTCTTT.

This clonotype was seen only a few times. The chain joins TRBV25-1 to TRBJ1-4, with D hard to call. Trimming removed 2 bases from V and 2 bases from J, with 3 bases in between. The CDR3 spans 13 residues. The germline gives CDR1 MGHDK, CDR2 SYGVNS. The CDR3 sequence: CASSEGTNEKLFF. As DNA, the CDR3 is TGTGCCAGCAGTGAAGGGACTAATGAAAAACTGTTTTTT.

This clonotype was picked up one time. The CDR3 reads CASSLQLDTGELFF. CDR3 nucleotides: TGCGCCAGCAGCTTGCAGCTTGACACCGGGGAGCTGTTTTTT. V and J are TRBV5-1 and TRBJ2-2; D gene unclear. The V end lost 1 base, the J end lost 3 bases, and 7 bases lay between the germline ends. CDR1 SGHRS and CDR2 YFSETQ come from the germline V gene. This CDR3 contains 14 residues.

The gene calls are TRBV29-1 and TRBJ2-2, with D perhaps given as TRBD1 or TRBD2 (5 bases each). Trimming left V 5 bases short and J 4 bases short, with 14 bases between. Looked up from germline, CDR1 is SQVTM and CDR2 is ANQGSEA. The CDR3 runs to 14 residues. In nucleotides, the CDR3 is TGCAGCGTTCCCGGGACGACGTTCACCGGGGAGCTGTTTTTT. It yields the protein CSVPGTTFTGELFF.

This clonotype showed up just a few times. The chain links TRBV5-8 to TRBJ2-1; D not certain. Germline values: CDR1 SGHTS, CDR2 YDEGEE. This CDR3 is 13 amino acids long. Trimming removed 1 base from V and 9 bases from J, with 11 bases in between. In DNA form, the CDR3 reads TGTGCCAGCAGCTTGAGTCCTCCTCCTGAGCAGTTCTTC. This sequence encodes CASSLSPPPEQFF.

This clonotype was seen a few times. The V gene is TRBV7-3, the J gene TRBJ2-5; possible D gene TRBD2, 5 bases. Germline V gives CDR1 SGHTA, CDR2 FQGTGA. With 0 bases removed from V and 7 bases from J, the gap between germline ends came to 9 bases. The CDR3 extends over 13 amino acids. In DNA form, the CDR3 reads TGTGCCAGCAGCTTAACGGACGAGGGGACCCAGTACTTC. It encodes CASSLTDEGTQYF.

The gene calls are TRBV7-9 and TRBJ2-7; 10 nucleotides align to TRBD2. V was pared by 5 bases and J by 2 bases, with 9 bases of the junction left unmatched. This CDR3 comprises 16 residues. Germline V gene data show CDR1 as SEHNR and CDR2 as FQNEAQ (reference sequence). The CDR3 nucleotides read TGTGCCAGCAGCCTAACTAGCGGGGCTACCCCCTACGAGCAGTACTTC. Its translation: CASSLTSGATPYEQYF.

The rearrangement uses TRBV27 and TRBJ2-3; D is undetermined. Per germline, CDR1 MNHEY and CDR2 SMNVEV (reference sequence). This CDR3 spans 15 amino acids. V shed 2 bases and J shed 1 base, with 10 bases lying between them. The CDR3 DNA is TGTGCCAGCAGTTTAAACGGACCGCGCACAGATACGCAGTATTTT. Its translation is CASSLNGPRTDTQYF.

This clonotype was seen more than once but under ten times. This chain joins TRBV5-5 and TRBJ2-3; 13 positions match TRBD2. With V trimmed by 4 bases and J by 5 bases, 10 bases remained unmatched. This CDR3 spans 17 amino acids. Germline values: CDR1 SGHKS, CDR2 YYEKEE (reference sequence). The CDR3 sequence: CASSPPTSGGAGDTQYF. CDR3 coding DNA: TGTGCCAGCAGCCCCCCCACTAGCGGGGGGGCCGGAGATACGCAGTATTTT.

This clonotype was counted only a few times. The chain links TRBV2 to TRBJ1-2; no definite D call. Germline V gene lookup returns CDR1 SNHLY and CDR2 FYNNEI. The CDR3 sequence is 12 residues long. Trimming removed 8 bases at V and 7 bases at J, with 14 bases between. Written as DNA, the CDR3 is TGTGCCAGCGAATGGTCGGGCAGTGGCTACACCTTC. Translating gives CASEWSGSGYTF.

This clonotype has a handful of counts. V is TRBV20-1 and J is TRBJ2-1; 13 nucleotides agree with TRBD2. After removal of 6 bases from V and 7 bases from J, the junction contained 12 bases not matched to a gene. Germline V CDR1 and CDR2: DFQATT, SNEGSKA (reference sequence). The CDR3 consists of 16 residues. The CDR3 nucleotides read TGCAGTGCCGACCCTTCTTGGACTAGCGGGAGTAATGAGCAGTTCTTC. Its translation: CSADPSWTSGSNEQFF.

CDR3 DNA: TGTGCCAGCAGCTCCGATGGGGAGAGCACTGAAGCTTTCTTT. As protein: CASSSDGESTEAFF. The V gene is TRBV7-9, the J gene TRBJ1-1; D gene unclear. Germline V gene lookup returns CDR1 SEHNR and CDR2 FQNEAQ (reference sequence). V dropped 4 bases and J dropped 4 bases, with 13 bases sitting between them. CDR3 length: 14 amino acids.